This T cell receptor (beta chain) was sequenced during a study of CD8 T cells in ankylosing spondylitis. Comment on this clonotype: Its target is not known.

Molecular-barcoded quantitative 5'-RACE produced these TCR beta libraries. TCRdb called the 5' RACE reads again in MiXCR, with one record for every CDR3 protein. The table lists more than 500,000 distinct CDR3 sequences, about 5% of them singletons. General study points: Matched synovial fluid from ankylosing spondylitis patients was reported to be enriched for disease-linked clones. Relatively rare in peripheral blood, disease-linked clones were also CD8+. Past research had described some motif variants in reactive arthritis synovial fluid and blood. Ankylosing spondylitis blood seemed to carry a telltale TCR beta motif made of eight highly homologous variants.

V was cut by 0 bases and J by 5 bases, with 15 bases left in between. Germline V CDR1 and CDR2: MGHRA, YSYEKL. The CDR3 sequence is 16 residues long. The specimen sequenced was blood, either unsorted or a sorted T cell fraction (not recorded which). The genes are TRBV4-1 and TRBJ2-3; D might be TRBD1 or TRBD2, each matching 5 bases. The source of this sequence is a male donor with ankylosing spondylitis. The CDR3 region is CASSQDSGTREDTQYF. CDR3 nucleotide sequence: TGCGCCAGCAGCCAAGATTCCGGGACCAGAGAAGATACGCAGTATTTT.